This entry lists 16 T cell receptor beta chains sequenced from one sample in a study of T cell responses to AZD1222 COVID-19 vaccine. Sequencing used immunoSEQ multiplex PCR; TCRdb keeps in-frame clones, though not all of them. This repertoire shows 150,000 to 200,000 clones, approximately 92% found once; its top ten account for 10%. This material consisted of peripheral blood, taken on day 0 of AZD1222 vaccination. These receptors all stem from an adult in good health.

V gene TRBV9 combines with J gene TRBJ2-1; TRBD2 might be the D (6 bases). The germline V gene encodes CDR1 SGDLS and CDR2 YYNGEE. Trimming left V 0 bases short and J 4 bases short, with 11 bases between. CDR3 length equals 15 residues. The DNA for the CDR3 is TGTGCCAGCAGCGTAGCACTAGCTCAGTACAATGAGCAGTTCTTC. Protein sequence: CASSVALAQYNEQFF.

The rearrangement joins TRBV24-1 to TRBJ2-1; D perhaps matches TRBD1 (6 bases). Germline V gene lookup returns CDR1 KGHDR and CDR2 SFDVKD. The CDR3 is made up of 14 amino acids. Trimming shortened V by 3 bases and J by 8 bases, and 13 bases separated the two germline ends. CDR3 in amino acids: CATSDATGSYEQFF. The DNA of the CDR3 is TGTGCCACCAGTGATGCTACAGGGTCTTATGAGCAGTTCTTC.

This chain joins TRBV11-2 and TRBJ2-3; D might be TRBD2 (6 bases). This CDR3 spans 16 amino acids. The germline gives CDR1 SGHAT, CDR2 FQNNGV. Deletions cut 5 bases from V and 5 bases from J, with 20 bases between. The DNA of the CDR3 is TGTGCCAGCAGCCCCCACCTTACCTCGGGAGAAGATACGCAGTATTTT. It yields the protein CASSPHLTSGEDTQYF.

The chain combines TRBV7-9 with TRBJ1-1; 7 positions match TRBD1. Germline V CDR1 and CDR2: SEHNR, FQNEAQ (reference sequence). This CDR3 comprises 14 residues. Trimming at V came to 4 bases and at J to 8 bases, leaving 10 bases not matched to a gene. DNA for the CDR3: TGTGCCAGCAGCTCGGACAGGTGGTCAGAGGAAGCTTTCTTT. It is translated as CASSSDRWSEEAFF.

The chain recombines TRBV5-4 with TRBJ1-2; D remains ambiguous. Deletions cut 0 bases from V and 4 bases from J, with 4 bases between. Germline V gene sequence: CDR1 SGHNT, CDR2 YYREEE (reference sequence). This CDR3 region has 12 residues. In DNA, the CDR3 is TGTGCCAGCAGCTTGGAGGTCTATGGCTACACCTTC. Translation: CASSLEVYGYTF.

This rearrangement joins TRBV6-5 to TRBJ1-1, with D perhaps TRBD1 (5 bases). The CDR3 is 14 amino acids. Between the trimmed V and J ends, which lost 0 bases and 1 base, there was a span of 6 bases. Germline V CDR1 and CDR2: MNHEY, SVGAGI. CDR3 sequence (DNA): TGTGCCAGCAGTTACTCAAGGGGGAACACTGAAGCTTTCTTT. As protein: CASSYSRGNTEAFF.

The chain carries TRBV27 and TRBJ2-3; 7 positions agree with TRBD1. This CDR3 has 15 amino acids. From germline, CDR1 is MNHEY and CDR2 SMNVEV (reference sequence). J was trimmed by 1 base and V by 8 bases; bases with no gene match: 9. The CDR3 region is CASRRGRGGTDTQYF. The CDR3 DNA reads as TGTGCCAGCCGCAGGGGGAGAGGTGGCACAGATACGCAGTATTTT.

The rearrangement links TRBV14 to TRBJ1-5; no firm D call. CDR1 and CDR2 (germline): SGHDN, FVKESK. V was clipped by 1 base and J by 0 bases, with 10 bases between them. The CDR3 has 16 residues. CDR3 protein: CASSQGPGYSNQPQHF. The CDR3 DNA reads as TGTGCCAGCAGCCAAGGCCCCGGTTATAGCAATCAGCCCCAGCATTTT.

The DNA of the CDR3 is TGTGCCAGCAGTTCCCAAGAGACCCAGTACTTC. Translating gives CASSSQETQYF. The chain carries TRBV28 and TRBJ2-5; D gene uncertain. Germline loops: CDR1 MDHEN, CDR2 SYDVKM. This CDR3 is 11 amino acids long. V lost 4 bases and J lost 1, with 1 base in between.

The chain carries TRBV15 and TRBJ2-7; D may be TRBD2 (5 bases). The CDR3 covers 13 residues. CDR1 is LNHNV, CDR2 YYDKDF, per germline (reference sequence). V was pared by 3 bases and J by 6 bases, with 12 bases between. CDR3 DNA: TGTGCCACCAGCAGGACTAAAAGGTCCGAGCAGTACGTC. It encodes CATSRTKRSEQYV.

The chain uses TRBV24-1 and TRBJ1-5; D is uncertain. Germline V gene data show CDR1 as KGHDR and CDR2 as SFDVKD. This CDR3 comprises 16 residues. V was trimmed by 1 base and J by 0 bases, leaving 9 bases between them. CDR3: CATSDFRSYSNQPQHF. CDR3 bases: TGTGCCACCAGTGATTTCAGATCCTATAGCAATCAGCCCCAGCATTTT.

J is TRBJ1-2 and V is TRBV6-6; no firm D call. From germline, CDR1 is MNHNY and CDR2 SVGAGI (reference sequence). Trimming removed 5 bases from V and 13 bases from J, with 14 bases in between. This CDR3 spans 11 amino acids. CDR3 nucleotide sequence: TGTGCCAGCAGTCAAGAAAACGCGGGCACCTTC. Residues: CASSQENAGTF.

The genes are TRBV28 and TRBJ2-1, with a tentative D call TRBD1 (7 bases). V was pared by 3 bases and J by 6 bases, with 15 bases between. CDR1 is MDHEN and CDR2 is SYDVKM in the germline V gene. The CDR3 length is 15 residues. Here the CDR3 reads CASSFYRGGPNEQFF. DNA for the CDR3: TGTGCCAGCAGTTTCTACAGGGGAGGACCCAATGAGCAGTTCTTC.

The CDR3: CASSQVPGQGHTEAFF. The CDR3 region has the DNA TGCGCCAGCAGCCAAGTTCCCGGACAGGGGCACACTGAAGCTTTCTTT. The rearrangement links TRBV4-1 to TRBJ1-1; 9 nucleotides align to TRBD1. The CDR3 extends over 16 amino acids. V dropped 1 base and J dropped 3; count of bases not matched to a gene: 6. Germline CDR1 reads MGHRA; CDR2 reads YSYEKL.

The J gene is TRBJ1-5, the V gene TRBV6-4; the D gene is possibly TRBD1 (6 bases). Germline CDR1 reads MRHNA; CDR2 reads SNTAGT. Trimming took 3 bases from V and 6 from J, leaving 12 bases between them. The CDR3 is 14 residues long. Here the CDR3 DNA reads TGTGCCAGCAGTGAAGGCCCGGGGGCTCAGCCCCAGCATTTT. Its protein product is CASSEGPGAQPQHF.

The chain joins TRBV5-8 to TRBJ1-5, with a weak D call TRBD1 (5 bases). The V gene lost 4 bases and the J gene lost 5 bases, with 13 bases spanning the gap. The CDR3 covers 14 residues. Germline V lookup: CDR1 SGHTS, CDR2 YDEGEE. The CDR3 region has the DNA TGTGCCAGCAGCCCGGGACGGGCCTATCAGCCCCAGCATTTT. It yields the protein CASSPGRAYQPQHF.